This TCR beta chain is from a study of blood T cell repertoires in COVID-19. Study processing details: Estimation of nucleated cell counts was performed using reference gene primer amplification. Data came from immunoSEQ multiplex PCR; TCRdb stores just in-frame clones and leaves some out. For V, J and clone size, that table is used; D and trimming come from the DNA. This sample has approximately 210,000 clones, with about nine tenths found just once. This clone was seen only a few times. This TCR came from a woman in her thirties or forties with acute or convalescent COVID-19. The specimen was peripheral blood.

The CDR3 is CASSLSVGAGNQPQHF. CDR3 coding DNA: TGTGCCAGCAGTTTATCCGTGGGGGCTGGCAATCAGCCCCAGCATTTT. This chain connects TRBV28 to TRBJ1-5; D perhaps matches TRBD1 (6 bases). The CDR3 totals 16 residues. CDR1 and CDR2 (germline): MDHEN, SYDVKM. V lost 1 base, J lost 2 bases, and 12 bases lay in between.